The present entry profiles one TCR beta chain with its context. Only in-frame clones appear in the TCRdb table, and some are missing; sequencing was by immunoSEQ multiplex PCR. This table has about 200,000 clones, 82% appearing once. The sample belongs to a study of blood T cell repertoires in COVID-19. CDR3 size: 13 residues. The V end lost 8 bases, the J end lost 2 bases, and 13 bases lay between the germline ends. The V call is TRBV12-3 or TRBV12-4, the J call TRBJ2-7; D is perhaps TRBD2 (6 bases). The sequenced sample was PBMCs or T cells enriched from blood (not recorded which). The source of this sequence is a middle-aged man who had recovered from COVID-19. This chain's CDR3 is CASGGGETYEQYF. CDR3 in DNA: TGTGCCAGCGGTGGCGGGGAAACCTACGAGCAGTACTTC.